In this sample, the clone carrying this TCR beta chain turned up many times. Antigen: not known. V was clipped by 3 bases and J by 2 bases, with 7 bases between them. CDR1 is SGHTA and CDR2 is FQGNSA in the germline V gene. The CDR3 contains 13 residues. From the reads, TCRdb called clonotypes with MiXCR, one entry per CDR3 protein. The sample lists hundreds of thousands of distinct CDR3 sequences; around 18% were seen once. The entry originates in a study of T cell repertoires in cytomegalovirus infection. In the study overall: Indications came from public TCR beta signatures; they pointed to CMV infection and to a matching HLA type.

Whole-study results and caveats: Carriers of CMV plus the relevant HLA were identified by cumulative public TCR beta family frequency. Across the ex vivo response, the dominant clonotypes were HLA-C-restricted CMV-specific TCR beta clonotypes.

This sequence was found in a human donor in good health (CMV status not recorded). Some clones in this sample may be carry-over from other donors' samples. The chain links TRBV7-2 to TRBJ2-5, with D possibly TRBD2 on 6 matching bases. The sample was PBMCs. The CDR3, as DNA: TGTGCCAGCAGCTTGGGGAGGCAAGAGACCCAGTACTTC. Its protein product is CASSLGRQETQYF.